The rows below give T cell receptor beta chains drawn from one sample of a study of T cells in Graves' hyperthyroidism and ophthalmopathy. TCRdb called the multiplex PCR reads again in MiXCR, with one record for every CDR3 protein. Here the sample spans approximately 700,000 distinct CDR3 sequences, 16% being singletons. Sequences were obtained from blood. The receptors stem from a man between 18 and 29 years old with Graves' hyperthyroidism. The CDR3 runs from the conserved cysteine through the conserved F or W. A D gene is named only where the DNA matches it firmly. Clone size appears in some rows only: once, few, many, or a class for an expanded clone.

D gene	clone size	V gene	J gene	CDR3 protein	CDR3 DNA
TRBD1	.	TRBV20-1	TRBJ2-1	CSAEPGTGENEQFF	TGCAGTGCAGAACCCGGGACAGGGGAAAATGAGCAGTTCTTC
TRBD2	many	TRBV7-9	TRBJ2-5	CASSSLAGGAETQYF	TGTGCCAGCAGCTCTCTAGCGGGAGGAGCGGAGACCCAGTACTTC
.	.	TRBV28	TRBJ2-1	CASSLGGARNEQFF	TGTGCCAGCAGCTTGGGGGGGGCCAGAAATGAGCAGTTCTTC
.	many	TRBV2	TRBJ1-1	CASAAENTEAFF	TGTGCCAGCGCCGCGGAGAACACTGAAGCTTTCTTT
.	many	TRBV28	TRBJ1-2	CASSFRSYGYTF	TGTGCCAGCAGCTTCCGGTCCTATGGCTACACCTTC
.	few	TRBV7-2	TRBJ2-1	CASSLEYENEQFF	TGTGCCAGCAGCTTAGAATACGAGAATGAGCAGTTCTTC
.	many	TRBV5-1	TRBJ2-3	CASSLTSRREHTQYF	TGCGCCAGCAGCCTTACTAGTAGGCGGGAACATACGCAGTATTTT
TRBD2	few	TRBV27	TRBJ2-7	CASSKTSGEQYF	TGTGCCAGCAGCAAGACTAGCGGCGAGCAGTACTTC
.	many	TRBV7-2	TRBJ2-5	CASSSRTARETQYF	TGTGCCAGCAGCTCCCGGACAGCTCGTGAGACCCAGTACTTC
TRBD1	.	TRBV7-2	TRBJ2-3	CASPRGGWTGSSADTQYF	TGTGCCAGCCCCCGAGGGGGTTGGACAGGGTCTTCCGCGGATACGCAGTATTTT
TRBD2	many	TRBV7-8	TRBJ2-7	CASSYPVAGGPTYEQYF	TGTGCCAGCAGCTACCCAGTAGCGGGAGGGCCTACCTACGAGCAGTACTTC
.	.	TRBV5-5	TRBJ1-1	CASSLFARANTEAFF	TGTGCCAGCAGCTTATTTGCCAGGGCGAACACTGAAGCTTTCTTT
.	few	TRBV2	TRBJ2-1	CASSALEEGVGQFF	TGTGCCAGCAGTGCCCTTGAGGAAGGGGTTGGGCAGTTCTTC
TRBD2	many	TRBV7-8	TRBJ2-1	CASSQPGLAGDNEQFF	TGTGCCAGCAGCCAGCCGGGACTAGCGGGAGACAATGAGCAGTTCTTC
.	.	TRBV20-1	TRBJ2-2	CSAELSTGELFF	TGCAGTGCTGAACTTAGCACCGGGGAGCTGTTTTTT
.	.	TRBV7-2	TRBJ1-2	CASSSSPGPRYGYTF	TGTGCCAGCAGCTCGTCACCGGGACCGCGGTATGGCTACACCTTC
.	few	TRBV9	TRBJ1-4	CASSVGARAGEKLFF	TGTGCCAGCAGCGTAGGAGCCAGGGCGGGCGAAAAACTGTTTTTT
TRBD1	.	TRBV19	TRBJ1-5	CASHNPGGDQPQHF	TGTGCCAGTCACAACCCAGGGGGAGATCAGCCCCAGCATTTT
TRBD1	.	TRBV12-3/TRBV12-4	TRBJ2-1	CASSPRDRGRLAGVDEQFF	TGTGCCAGCAGTCCCCGGGACAGGGGGCGCCTAGCGGGAGTTGATGAGCAGTTCTTC
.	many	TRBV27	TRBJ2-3	CASAGAPQGPDTQYF	TGTGCCAGCGCGGGGGCCCCACAGGGTCCAGATACGCAGTATTTT
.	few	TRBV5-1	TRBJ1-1	CASSLDGEDPNTEAFF	TGTGCCAGCAGCTTGGACGGTGAGGACCCGAACACTGAAGCTTTCTTT
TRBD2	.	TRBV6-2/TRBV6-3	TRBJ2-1	CASGLRTRAHNEQFF	TGTGCCAGCGGCCTTCGGACTAGGGCCCACAATGAGCAGTTCTTC
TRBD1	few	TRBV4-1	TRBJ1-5	CASSQDGGQGAGQPQHF	TGCGCCAGCAGCCAAGATGGGGGACAGGGGGCGGGTCAGCCCCAGCATTTT